This passage covers 17 T cell receptor beta chains from one sample sequenced in a study of blood T cell repertoires in COVID-19. Sequenced by immunoSEQ multiplex PCR; TCRdb stores in-frame clones only, minus some. The table records approximately 170,000 clones, 70% to 85% of them present only once. Sequenced input: peripheral blood. The receptors originated from a woman aged 50 to 60 with acute or convalescent COVID-19.

The chain uses TRBV18 and TRBJ2-7; 8 bases fit TRBD1. V lost 2 bases and J lost 5; bases outside the gene matches: 11. The CDR3 spans 16 residues. The germline gives CDR1 KGHSH, CDR2 LQKENI. The CDR3, as DNA: TGTGCCAGCTCACCAATCGGAACGGGACAGGTGGACGAGCAGTACTTC. It codes for CASSPIGTGQVDEQYF.

The rearrangement links TRBV15 to TRBJ2-7; D is unclear. Germline assignment: CDR1 LNHNV and CDR2 YYDKDF (reference sequence). V was clipped by 1 base and J by 2 bases, with 12 bases between them. This CDR3 is built from 15 residues. CDR3 loop: CATSRGAGVPYEQYF. CDR3 DNA sequence: TGTGCCACCAGCAGAGGCGCAGGCGTCCCCTACGAGCAGTACTTC.

Only a few counts were recorded for this clone. The V call is TRBV6-2 or TRBV6-3, the J call TRBJ1-5, with D possibly being TRBD1 (5 bases). The CDR3 contains 15 residues. Trimming took off 6 bases at V and 1 base at J, with 13 bases between the two ends. CDR1 and CDR2 from the germline V gene are MNHEY and SVGEGT. Written as DNA, the CDR3 is TGTGCCAGCAGCCCCCTAGACAGAAGCAATCAGCCCCAGCATTTT. Translation gives CASSPLDRSNQPQHF.

V usage is TRBV27 and J usage is TRBJ2-7; 7 bases fit TRBD1. V lost 4 bases and J lost 8; bases outside the gene matches: 20. The CDR3 length is 17 residues. Germline V gene lookup returns CDR1 MNHEY and CDR2 SMNVEV (reference sequence). The CDR3: CASSSPGQSLPRSQQYF. The CDR3 nucleotides are TGTGCCAGCAGTTCCCCGGGACAGTCTCTCCCTAGAAGCCAGCAGTACTTC.

The V call is TRBV27, the J call TRBJ2-2; 8 bases map to TRBD1. The germline V gene encodes CDR1 MNHEY and CDR2 SMNVEV (reference sequence). The CDR3 runs to 17 residues. Unmatched junction bases numbered 8, after V lost 1 base and J lost 4 bases. CDR3 DNA: TGTGCCAGCAGTTTATATACGCCGGACAGGGCCACCGGGGAGCTGTTTTTT. This gives the protein CASSLYTPDRATGELFF.

The chain recombines TRBV19 with TRBJ2-1; D not certain. Germline CDR1 reads LNHDA; CDR2 reads SQIVND (reference sequence). CDR3 size: 14 residues. Trimming removed 1 base at V and 0 bases at J, with 4 bases between. This chain's CDR3 is CASSIASSYNEQFF. The CDR3 DNA reads TGTGCCAGTAGTATAGCCAGCTCCTACAATGAGCAGTTCTTC.

The V and J genes are TRBV27 and TRBJ1-5, with 7 bases matching TRBD1. J was trimmed by 6 bases and V by 5 bases; bases with no gene match: 4. This CDR3 contains 13 residues. Germline V gives CDR1 MNHEY, CDR2 SMNVEV (reference sequence). The CDR3, as DNA: TGTGCCAGCAGTCAAACAGGGGCTCAGCCCCAGCATTTT. Amino acids: CASSQTGAQPQHF.

The rearrangement uses TRBV28 and TRBJ1-4, with TRBD1 as a possible D gene (5 bases). Germline CDR1 reads MDHEN; CDR2 reads SYDVKM. The ends were cut back, 6 bases at V and 6 bases at J, with 17 bases in the middle. This CDR3 is 15 amino acids long. The CDR3 sequence is CASSLLTAPYEKLFF. In nucleotides, the CDR3 is TGTGCCAGCAGCCTCTTGACAGCCCCTTATGAAAAACTGTTTTTT.

This clone has only a few counts. The gene calls are TRBV30 and TRBJ1-1, with a weak D call TRBD1 (6 bases). The CDR3 totals 17 residues. V gave up 3 bases and J gave up 4 bases, with 24 bases separating them. CDR1 is GTSNPN and CDR2 is SVGIG in the germline V gene (reference sequence). This CDR3 reads CAWSRDKEWGMTTEAFF. The CDR3 nucleotides read TGTGCCTGGAGCCGGGACAAGGAGTGGGGGATGACCACTGAAGCTTTCTTT.

The J gene is TRBJ1-2, the V gene TRBV28, with 8 bases lining up with TRBD1. J was trimmed by 4 bases and V by 6 bases; bases with no gene match: 13. This CDR3 contains 16 residues. Germline CDR1 reads MDHEN; CDR2 reads SYDVKM. The CDR3 protein is CASSQGQGAYFYGYTF. CDR3 nucleotide sequence: TGTGCCAGCAGCCAGGGGCAGGGGGCTTACTTCTATGGCTACACCTTC.

This sequence joins TRBV30 and TRBJ2-7, with 10 positions matching TRBD1. Germline CDR1 GTSNPN, CDR2 SVGIG (reference sequence). After removal of 2 bases from V and 6 bases from J, the junction contained 13 bases not matched to a gene. The CDR3 runs to 16 residues. The CDR3 sequence: CAWSRSRTGGLGEQYF. CDR3 nucleotides: TGTGCCTGGAGTCGATCTCGGACAGGGGGATTGGGCGAGCAGTACTTC.

The table lists this clone with a few counts. This sequence joins TRBV7-2 and TRBJ2-7; TRBD2 matches 10 bases. Looked up from germline, CDR1 is SGHTA and CDR2 is FQGNSA. V shed 4 bases and J 3 bases; nucleotides not matched to a gene: 0. The CDR3 is 13 amino acids. The CDR3 DNA follows: TGTGCCAGCAGCTGGACTAGCGGCTACGAGCAGTACTTC. Translated, it gives CASSWTSGYEQYF.

J is TRBJ1-5 and V is TRBV6-5; TRBD1 matches 8 bases. V was pared by 7 bases and J by 7 bases, with 9 bases of the junction left unmatched. The CDR3 totals 14 residues. Per germline, CDR1 MNHEY and CDR2 SVGAGI. The CDR3 is CASNQDRERQPQHF. DNA of the CDR3: TGTGCCAGCAATCAGGACAGGGAACGGCAGCCCCAGCATTTT.

The J gene is TRBJ2-1, the V gene TRBV7-9; D is unclear. This CDR3 has 16 residues. The V and J ends lost 0 bases and 0 bases respectively, with 9 bases between them. CDR1 SEHNR and CDR2 FQNEAQ come from the germline V gene (reference sequence). This chain's CDR3 is CASSLASRYSYNEQFF. In DNA, the CDR3 is TGTGCCAGCAGCTTAGCTAGCCGATACTCCTACAATGAGCAGTTCTTC.

This clone is labeled as medium-sized. The chain recombines TRBV24-1 with TRBJ1-2; TRBD1 is a possible D gene (5 bases). Per germline, CDR1 KGHDR and CDR2 SFDVKD. The CDR3 has 13 residues. V was clipped by 4 bases and J by 4 bases, with 9 bases between them. CDR3 DNA: TGTGCCACCAGTGAGGAGGGGTTCTATGGCTACACCTTC. Residues: CATSEEGFYGYTF.

The chain's CDR3 is CASSSLRDTSSYEQYF. The CDR3 bases are TGTGCCAGCAGCTCCCTACGGGACACCTCCTCCTACGAGCAGTACTTC. The chain employs TRBV9 and TRBJ2-7; perhaps TRBD1 as D (6 bases). V dropped 4 bases and J dropped 0 bases, with 17 bases sitting between them. From germline, CDR1 is SGDLS and CDR2 YYNGEE. The CDR3 contains 16 residues.

J is TRBJ2-7 and V is TRBV7-8; the match to TRBD2 covers 8 bases. The CDR3 runs to 17 residues. In germline, CDR1 is SGHVS, CDR2 FQNEAQ. The V gene end was trimmed by 5 bases and the J gene end by 1 base; junction bases not matched to a gene: 13. The CDR3 spells CASSPPSTSGWSYEQYF. The CDR3 DNA reads TGTGCCAGCAGCCCCCCATCTACTAGCGGTTGGTCCTACGAGCAGTACTTC.